A single sample is the source of the 10 T cell receptor beta chains below, sequenced in a study of molecular identifiers for immune sequencing clone quantification. Via MiXCR, TCRdb re-called the PCR reads, giving one row per CDR3 protein. The data show about 330,000 distinct CDR3 sequences, under 25% seen once. Material: naive CD8+ T cells from blood, with Jurkat cell RNA spiked in. Subset meaning: FACS-sorted CD8+CD4-CCR7+CD45RA+ naive T cells. Every receptor here comes from a human donor in good health. Some libraries in this study had Jurkat cell RNA spiked in.

As to this clonotype: A much larger clone differs from this one at a single base, so this may be a read error. This sequence joins TRBV4-1 and TRBJ2-4, with D possibly being TRBD2 (5 bases). Trimming stripped 7 bases from V and 6 bases from J, with 22 bases between. CDR1 is MGHRA, CDR2 YSYEKL, per germline. The CDR3 has 16 amino acids. The CDR3 DNA sequence: TGCGCCAGCAACCCCGCGTTAGGAACCGGGGTAAACATTCAGTACTTC. This gives the protein CASNPALGTGVNIQYF.

This clonotype was picked up many times. J is TRBJ2-5 and V is TRBV5-5; 10 bases line up with TRBD1. The CDR3 totals 17 residues. Per the germline V gene, CDR1 is SGHKS and CDR2 is YYEKEE (reference sequence). The trim removed 1 base at V and 3 bases at J, leaving 9 bases unmatched. In DNA, the CDR3 is TGTGCCAGCAGCTTGAGTAGGGACAGGGGATTTGAAGAGACCCAGTACTTC. Protein product: CASSLSRDRGFEETQYF.

This clonotype was detected ten times or more. The CDR3 spells CASSTNVGGGTEAFF. The CDR3 DNA sequence: TGTGCCAGTAGTACCAACGTGGGTGGGGGAACTGAAGCTTTCTTT. The V call is TRBV19, the J call TRBJ1-1, with D maybe TRBD1 (5 bases). Germline loops: CDR1 LNHDA, CDR2 SQIVND (reference sequence). The CDR3 totals 15 residues. V lost 4 bases and J lost 5, with 17 bases in between.

The table lists this clonotype with a few counts. J is TRBJ1-6 and V is TRBV6-2 or TRBV6-3; D uncertain. The ends were cut back, 2 bases at V and 0 bases at J, with 23 bases in the middle. The CDR3 spans 21 residues. The germline gives CDR1 MNHEY, CDR2 SVGEGT. CDR3 DNA: TGTGCCAGCAGTTACGAGGCAAGATCAACTCCTCAGTACTCCTATAATTCACCCCTCCACTTT. This codes for CASSYEARSTPQYSYNSPLHF.

This clonotype was observed a few times. The chain joins TRBV7-9 to TRBJ2-7; 8 bases map to TRBD2. This CDR3 has 14 amino acids. From germline, CDR1 is SEHNR and CDR2 FQNEAQ (reference sequence). The trim removed 4 bases at V and 3 bases at J, leaving 5 bases unmatched. The CDR3 bases are TGTGCCAGCAGCTCCACTAGCGGTATCTACGAGCAGTACTTC. Its protein is CASSSTSGIYEQYF.

This clonotype was picked up a small number of times. The genes are TRBV4-1 and TRBJ2-5; D unclear. Trimming took off 4 bases at V and 0 bases at J, with 12 bases between the two ends. The CDR3 spans 15 residues. Germline-derived CDR1 and CDR2 are MGHRA and YSYEKL. CDR3 loop: CASSLLVSDQETQYF. The DNA for the CDR3 is TGCGCCAGCAGCCTTCTAGTGAGCGACCAAGAGACCCAGTACTTC.

Ten or more counts support this clonotype. This CDR3 is CASSWGQPQHF. The CDR3 region has the DNA TGTGCCAGCAGTTGGGGTCAGCCCCAGCATTTT. The V call is TRBV28, the J call TRBJ1-5; D is uncertain. Germline assignment: CDR1 MDHEN and CDR2 SYDVKM. Trimming cost V 4 bases and J 6 bases, with 4 bases left between them. This CDR3 has 11 amino acids.

Notes on this clonotype: Since a much larger clone is just one base distant, this may be a read error. The chain is built from TRBV25-1 and TRBJ2-7; 7 positions agree with TRBD1. The CDR3 spans 12 residues. Germline V gene sequence: CDR1 MGHDK, CDR2 SYGVNS. The CDR3 DNA sequence: TGTGCCAGCGCGACAGGGTGGCGCGAGCGGTACTTC. It is translated as CASATGWRERYF.

This clonotype appeared once. A much more abundant neighbour one base away suggests this may be a read error. The rearrangement joins TRBV29-1 to TRBJ1-1; D call uncertain. Trimming cost V 7 bases and J 8 bases, with 14 bases left between them. This CDR3 is built from 11 residues. Germline-derived CDR1 and CDR2 are SQVTM and ANQGSEA. CDR3 protein: CSAAPSGEAFF. CDR3 coding DNA: TGCAGCGCCGCGCCATCTGGGGAAGCTTTCTTT. The whole variable domain, filled in from reference TRBV29-1 and TRBJ1-1, reads SAVISQKPSRDICQRGTSLTIQCQVDSQVTMMFWYRQQPGQSLTLIATANQGSEATYESGFVIDKFPISRPNLTFSTLTVSNMSPEDSSIYLCSAAPSGEAFFGQGTRLTVV.

This clonotype was observed many times. The rearrangement joins TRBV28 to TRBJ2-5; a possible D gene is TRBD2 (6 bases). Germline assignment: CDR1 MDHEN and CDR2 SYDVKM. The ends were cut back, 6 bases at V and 2 bases at J, with 10 bases in the middle. This CDR3 is built from 13 residues. The CDR3 spells CASSPGRQETQYF. The DNA of the CDR3 is TGTGCCAGCAGCCCTGGGAGGCAAGAGACCCAGTACTTC.